These T cell receptor beta chains were read from a single sample in a study of technical replicates of blood from a handful of donors. Data came from immunoSEQ multiplex PCR; TCRdb stores just in-frame clones and leaves some out. Of approximately 89,000 clones listed, approximately 94% are singletons. The sequencing input was T cells isolated from PBMCs. The origin of the receptors is a human donor in good health. CDR3s include the opening cysteine and the closing phenylalanine or tryptophan.

v_gene | len | CDR3aa
TRBV6-5 | 13 | CASSYELGDEQFF
TRBV5-1 | 12 | CASSFTYNEQFF
TRBV19 | 16 | CASSIRGTSGIYEQYF
TRBV4-1 | 16 | CASSPRPGRELDTQYF
TRBV19 | 13 | CASSFQAKNIQYF
TRBV7-2 | 13 | CASFGRHHTEAFF
TRBV9 | 14 | CASSVASDRGPAFF
TRBV29-1 | 15 | CSVDSGTGAYTEAFF
TRBV25-1 | 14 | CASSDPQNHTEAFF
TRBV19 | 13 | CASRDTGDYGYTF
TRBV19 | 16 | CASKGGFTTSNEKLFF
TRBV10-3 | 14 | CAISDRGENYGYTF
TRBV19 | 14 | CASSITPGNQPQHF
TRBV19 | 15 | CASSIGPGFGDEQYF
TRBV29-1 | 12 | CSVGTAQEKLFF
TRBV27 | 15 | CASSLGGRAIYEQYF
TRBV7-7 | 16 | CASSSRVVPNTGELFF
TRBV7-3 | 15 | CASSLTAGLTDTQYF
TRBV6-5 | 14 | CASTPRLDSHEQYF
TRBV28 | 13 | CASSKSGRNTIYF
TRBV7-7 | 19 | CASSPRTGGVLGSGNTIYF
TRBV7-6 | 17 | CASSLGAGGPLTGELFF
TRBV27 | 16 | CASSQDRYVRGNEQFF
TRBV7-3 | 14 | CASSSSTSFDEQFF
TRBV14 | 15 | CASSPTSLNTGELFF
TRBV5-6 | 16 | CASSSRAGDISYEQYF